This T cell receptor (beta chain) derives from a study of blood T cell repertoires in COVID-19. Turning to the study itself: Both acute and convalescent COVID-19 samples were obtained from the United States, Italy and Spain.

Measured with immunoSEQ multiplex PCR; TCRdb has only the in-frame clones, and not every one. Among 60,000 to 85,000 clones listed, approximately 86% were seen once. Germline V CDR1 and CDR2: SQVTM, ANQGSEA. The J segment lost 5 bases and the V segment lost 4 bases, leaving 10 bases of the junction unmatched. This CDR3 has 15 residues. Sequencing was carried out using peripheral blood. This clonotype was obtained from a human donor in a cohort sampled during active COVID-19. The chain uses TRBV29-1 and TRBJ2-3; TRBD2 agrees at 9 bases. The CDR3 DNA sequence: TGCAGCGTTGCTAGTTCTAGCGGGAAAGGAGATACGCAGTATTTT. Translating it yields CSVASSSGKGDTQYF.